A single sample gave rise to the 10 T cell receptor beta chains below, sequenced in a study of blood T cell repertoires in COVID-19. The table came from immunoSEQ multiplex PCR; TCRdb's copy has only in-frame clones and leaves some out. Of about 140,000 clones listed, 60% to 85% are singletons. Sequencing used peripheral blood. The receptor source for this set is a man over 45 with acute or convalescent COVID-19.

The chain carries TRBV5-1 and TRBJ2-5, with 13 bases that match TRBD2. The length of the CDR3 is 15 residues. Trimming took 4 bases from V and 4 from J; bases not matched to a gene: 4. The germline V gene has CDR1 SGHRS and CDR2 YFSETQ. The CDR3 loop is CASSEGTSGIETQYF. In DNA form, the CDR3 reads TGCGCCAGCAGCGAAGGGACTAGCGGGATAGAGACCCAGTACTTC.

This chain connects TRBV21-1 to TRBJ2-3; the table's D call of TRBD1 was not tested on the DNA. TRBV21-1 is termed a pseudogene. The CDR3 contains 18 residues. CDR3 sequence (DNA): TGTGCCAGCAGCAAAACACATTACCCGGGACAGGGAACAGATACGCAGTATTTT. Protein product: CASSKTHYPGQGTDTQYF.

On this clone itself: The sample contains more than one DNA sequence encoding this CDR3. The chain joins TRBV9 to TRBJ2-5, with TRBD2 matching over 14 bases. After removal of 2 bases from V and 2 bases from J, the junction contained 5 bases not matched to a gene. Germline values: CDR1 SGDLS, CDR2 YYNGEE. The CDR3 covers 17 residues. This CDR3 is CASSVGTSGGRQETQYF. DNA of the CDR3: TGTGCCAGCAGCGTGGGGACTAGCGGGGGCCGACAAGAGACCCAGTACTTC.

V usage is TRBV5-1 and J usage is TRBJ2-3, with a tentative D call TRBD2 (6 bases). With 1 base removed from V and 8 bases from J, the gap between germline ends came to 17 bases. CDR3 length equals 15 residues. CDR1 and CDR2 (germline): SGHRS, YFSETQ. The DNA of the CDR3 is TGCGCCAGCAGCTTGTTGGAGGGGAGGATCGGTACGCAGTATTTT. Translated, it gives CASSLLEGRIGTQYF. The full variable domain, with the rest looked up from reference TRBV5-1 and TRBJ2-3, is KAGVTQTPRYLIKTRGQQVTLSCSPISGHRSVSWYQQTPGQGLQFLFEYFSETQRNKGNFPGRFSGRQFSNSRSEMNVSTLELGDSALYLCASSLLEGRIGTQYFGPGTRLTVL.

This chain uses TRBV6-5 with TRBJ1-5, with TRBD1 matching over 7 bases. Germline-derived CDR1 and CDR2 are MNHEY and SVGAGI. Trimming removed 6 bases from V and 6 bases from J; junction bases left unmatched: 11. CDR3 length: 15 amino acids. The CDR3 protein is CASSKTGEGGQPQHF. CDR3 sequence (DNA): TGTGCCAGCAGCAAAACAGGGGAAGGGGGTCAGCCCCAGCATTTT.

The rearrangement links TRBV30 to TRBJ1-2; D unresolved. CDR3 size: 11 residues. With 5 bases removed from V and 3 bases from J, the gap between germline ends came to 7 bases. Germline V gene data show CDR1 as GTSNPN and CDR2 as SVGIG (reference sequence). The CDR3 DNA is TGTGCCTGGGACCGGGACTATGGCTACACCTTC. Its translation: CAWDRDYGYTF.

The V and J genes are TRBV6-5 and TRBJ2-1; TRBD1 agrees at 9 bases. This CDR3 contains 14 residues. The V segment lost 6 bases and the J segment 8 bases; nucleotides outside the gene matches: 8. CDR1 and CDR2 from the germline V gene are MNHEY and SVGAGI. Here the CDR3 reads CASRAGQGSYEQFF. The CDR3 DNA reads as TGTGCCAGCAGAGCGGGACAGGGTTCGTATGAGCAGTTCTTC.

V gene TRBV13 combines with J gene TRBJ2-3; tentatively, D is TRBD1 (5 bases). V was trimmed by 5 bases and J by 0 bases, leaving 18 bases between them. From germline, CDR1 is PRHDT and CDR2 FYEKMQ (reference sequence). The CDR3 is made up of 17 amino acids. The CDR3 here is CASSLRRARTSTDTQYF. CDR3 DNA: TGTGCCAGCAGCCTCCGCAGGGCACGTACTAGCACAGATACGCAGTATTTT.

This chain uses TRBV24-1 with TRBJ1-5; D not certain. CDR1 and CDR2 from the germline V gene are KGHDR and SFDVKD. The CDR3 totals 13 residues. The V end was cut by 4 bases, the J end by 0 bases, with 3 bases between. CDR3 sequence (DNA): TGTGCCACCAGTGAATATAGCAATCAGCCCCAGCATTTT. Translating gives CATSEYSNQPQHF.

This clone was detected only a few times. The CDR3 bases are TGCGCCAGCAGTCGTAGGCGGGCACAGCAGTACTTC. Encoded protein: CASSRRRAQQYF. The J gene is TRBJ2-7, the V gene TRBV23-1; TRBD2 is a possible D gene (5 bases). TRBV23-1 is annotated as an ORF whose role is uncertain. There are 12 residues in the CDR3. V lost 4 bases to trimming and J lost 8 bases, with 12 bases between them.